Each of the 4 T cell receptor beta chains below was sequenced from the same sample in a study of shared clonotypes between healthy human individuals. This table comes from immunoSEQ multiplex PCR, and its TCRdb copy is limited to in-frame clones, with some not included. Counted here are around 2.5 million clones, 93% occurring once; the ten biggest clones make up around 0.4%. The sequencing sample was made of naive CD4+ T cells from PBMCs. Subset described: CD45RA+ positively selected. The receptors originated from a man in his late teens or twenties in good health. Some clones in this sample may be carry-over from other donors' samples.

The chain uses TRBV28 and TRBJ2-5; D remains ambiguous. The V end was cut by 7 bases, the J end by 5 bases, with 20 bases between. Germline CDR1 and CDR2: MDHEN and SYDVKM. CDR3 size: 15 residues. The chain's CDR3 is CASISPGRLEETQYF. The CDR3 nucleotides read TGTGCCAGCATCTCACCGGGTAGGCTGGAGGAGACCCAGTACTTC.

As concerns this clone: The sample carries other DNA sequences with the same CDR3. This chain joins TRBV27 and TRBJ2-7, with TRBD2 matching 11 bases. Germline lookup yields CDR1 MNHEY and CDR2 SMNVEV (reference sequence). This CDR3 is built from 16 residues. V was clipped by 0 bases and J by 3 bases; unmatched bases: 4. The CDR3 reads CASSLSLAGGIYEQYF. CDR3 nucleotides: TGTGCCAGCAGTTTATCCCTAGCGGGAGGTATCTACGAGCAGTACTTC.

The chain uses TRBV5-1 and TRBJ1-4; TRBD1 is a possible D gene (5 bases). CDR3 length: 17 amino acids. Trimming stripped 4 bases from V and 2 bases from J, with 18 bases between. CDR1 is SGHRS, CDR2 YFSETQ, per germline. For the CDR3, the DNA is TGCGCCAGCAGCCCTTATTCTATGGGGGTGACTAATGAAAAACTGTTTTTT. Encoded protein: CASSPYSMGVTNEKLFF.

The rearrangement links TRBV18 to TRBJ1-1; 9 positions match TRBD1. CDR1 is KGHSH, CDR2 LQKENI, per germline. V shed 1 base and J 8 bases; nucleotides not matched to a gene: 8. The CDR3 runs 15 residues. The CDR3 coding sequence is TGTGCCAGCTCACCACAGGGTTCAGGGACAGGGGAAGCTTTCTTT. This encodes CASSPQGSGTGEAFF.